Below, one T cell receptor beta chain is given with its context. The data originate from a study of somatic mutations in cytotoxic T cells in rheumatoid arthritis. Clones were sequenced by immunoSEQ multiplex PCR, and TCRdb holds only the in-frame ones, with some missing. The sample carries about 17,000 clones, roughly four fifths recorded once. In germline, CDR1 is SQVTM, CDR2 ANQGSEA. Deletions cut 7 bases from V and 6 bases from J, with 12 bases between. The length of the CDR3 is 12 residues. The clonotype originates from an adult with rheumatoid arthritis. The V and J genes are TRBV29-1 and TRBJ2-2; no firm D call. Input material: CD8+ T cells sorted from blood. CDR3 region: CSGHGLAGELFF. For the CDR3, the DNA is TGCAGCGGCCATGGGTTGGCCGGGGAGCTGTTTTTT.